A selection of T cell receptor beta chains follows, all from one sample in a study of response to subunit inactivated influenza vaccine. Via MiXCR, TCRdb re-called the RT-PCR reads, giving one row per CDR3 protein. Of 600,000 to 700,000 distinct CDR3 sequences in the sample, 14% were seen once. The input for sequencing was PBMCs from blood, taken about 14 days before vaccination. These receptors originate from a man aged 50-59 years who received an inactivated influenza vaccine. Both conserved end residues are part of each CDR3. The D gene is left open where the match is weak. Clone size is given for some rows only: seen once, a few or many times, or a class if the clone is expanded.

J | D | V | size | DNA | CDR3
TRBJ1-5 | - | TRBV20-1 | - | TGCAGTGCTAGGAGAGGGAACAATCAGCCCCAGCATTTT | CSARRGNNQPQHF
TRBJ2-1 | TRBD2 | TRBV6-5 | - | TGTGCCAGCAGTTCGTTGGCTAGCGGGACCTCCTACAATGAGCAGTTCTTC | CASSSLASGTSYNEQFF
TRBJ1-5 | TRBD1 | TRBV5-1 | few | TGCGCCAGCAGCCCAGGGACAGTTGGCAATCAGCCCCAGCATTTT | CASSPGTVGNQPQHF
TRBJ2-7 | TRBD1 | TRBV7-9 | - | TGTGCCAGCAGCTTAGTAGCAGGGGGCAAAAGCTACGAGCAGTACTTC | CASSLVAGGKSYEQYF
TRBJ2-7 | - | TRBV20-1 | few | TGCAGTGCCCCGCGCCTAGATTCCTACGAGCAGTACTTC | CSAPRLDSYEQYF
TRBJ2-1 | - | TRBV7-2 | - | TGTGCCAGCAGCTTAGCCGCTCTACGTCGCAACGAGCAGTTCTTC | CASSLAALRRNEQFF
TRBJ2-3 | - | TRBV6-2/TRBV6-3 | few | TGTGCCAGCACCGCCGGGTCTCGGTATTCTACGCAGTATTTT | CASTAGSRYSTQYF
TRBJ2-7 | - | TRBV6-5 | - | TGTGCCAGCAGTTCCCCAGGGCCCCTCTACGAGCAGTACTTC | CASSSPGPLYEQYF
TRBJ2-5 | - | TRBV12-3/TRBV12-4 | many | TGTGCCAGCAGTTCCCCGGGATTAGGAGAGACCCAGTACTTC | CASSSPGLGETQYF
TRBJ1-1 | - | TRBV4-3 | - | TGCGCCAGCAGCCAAGAAGTGGGGGGTAGCAGGGTAAACACTGAAGCTTTCTTT | CASSQEVGGSRVNTEAFF
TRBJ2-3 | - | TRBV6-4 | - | TGTGCCAGCAGTGACACTCTCCCCAGGGGTGGCGCAGATACGCAGTATTTT | CASSDTLPRGGADTQYF
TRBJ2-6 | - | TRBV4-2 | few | TGTGCCAGCAGCCAAGAAACAGGGTTAAGTAGGATGATCTCTGGGGCCAACGTCCTGACTTTC | CASSQETGLSRMISGANVLTF
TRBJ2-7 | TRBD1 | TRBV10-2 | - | TGCGCCAGCAGTTCCGGGACAGGGGCAACCTACGAGCAGTACTTC | CASSSGTGATYEQYF
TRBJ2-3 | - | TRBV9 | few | TGTGCCAGCAGCCCACCCCCAGGTAGCTCAGATACGCAGTATTTT | CASSPPPGSSDTQYF
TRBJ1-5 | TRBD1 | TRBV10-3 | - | TGTGCCATCAGTGCCGCCGGGACAGGGGACCAGCCCCAGCATTTT | CAISAAGTGDQPQHF
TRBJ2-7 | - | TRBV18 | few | TGTGCCAGCTCACCGATATTGGGGGGAATTCGGGTCCAGGAGCAGTACTTC | CASSPILGGIRVQEQYF
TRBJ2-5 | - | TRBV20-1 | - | TGCAGTGCTGACATGCGGGCGGGACGGAGGGCCCAGTACTTC | CSADMRAGRRAQYF
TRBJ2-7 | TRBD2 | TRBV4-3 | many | TGCGCCAGCAGCCAAGATCCTATAGCGGGAGTGATGTCCTACGAGCAGTACTTC | CASSQDPIAGVMSYEQYF
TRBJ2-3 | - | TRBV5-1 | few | TGCGCCAGCAGCTTGCACAGGGCCTCCACAGATACGCAGTATTTT | CASSLHRASTDTQYF
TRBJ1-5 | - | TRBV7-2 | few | TGTGCCAGCAGCCCCCGTTCTGGGGGAGGGAGCGGGCTGCCCCAGCATTTT | CASSPRSGGGSGLPQHF
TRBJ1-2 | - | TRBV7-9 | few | TGTGCCAGCAGCTTAGCGATGGGTTTCGATGGCTACACCTTC | CASSLAMGFDGYTF
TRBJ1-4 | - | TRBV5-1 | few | TGCGCCAGCACCTCCGGGGCTTCAACTAATGAAAAACTGTTTTTT | CASTSGASTNEKLFF
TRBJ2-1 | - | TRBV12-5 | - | TGTGCTAGTGGTTTGATGAATGAGCAGTTCTTC | CASGLMNEQFF
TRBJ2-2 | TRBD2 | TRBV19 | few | TGTGCCAGTAGATTTGCGGGAGTATCCCACGGGGAGCTGTTTTTT | CASRFAGVSHGELFF
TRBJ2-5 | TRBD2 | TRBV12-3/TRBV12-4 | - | TGTGCCAGCAGTTTAGCGGGAGGGCCGCCGGAGACCCAGTACTTC | CASSLAGGPPETQYF
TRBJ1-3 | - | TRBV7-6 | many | TGTGCCAGCAGCCCAAACCCTGGAAACACCATATATTTT | CASSPNPGNTIYF
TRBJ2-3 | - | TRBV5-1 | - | TGCGCCAGCAGAGAGAGCGCAGATACGCAGTATTTT | CASRESADTQYF
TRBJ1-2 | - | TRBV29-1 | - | TGCAGCGTTGACCACGGTTCAGACTATGGCTACACCTTC | CSVDHGSDYGYTF
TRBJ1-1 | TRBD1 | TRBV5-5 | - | TGTGCCAGCAGCATTACCGTGGCAGGGGGGTTGAGCACTGAAGCTTTCTTT | CASSITVAGGLSTEAFF
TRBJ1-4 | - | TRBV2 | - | TGTGCCAGCACCAGGCGTGCAACTAATGAAAAACTGTTTTTT | CASTRRATNEKLFF
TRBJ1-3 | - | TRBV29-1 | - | TGCAGCGCCGGGACTTACGGAAACACCATATATTTT | CSAGTYGNTIYF
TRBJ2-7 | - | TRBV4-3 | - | TGCGCCAGCAGCCAAGTAATACAGGCAGGGTACGAGCAGTACTTC | CASSQVIQAGYEQYF
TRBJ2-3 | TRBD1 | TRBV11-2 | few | TGTGCCAGCAGCGCGATCAGGGGGTCAGATACGCAGTATTTT | CASSAIRGSDTQYF
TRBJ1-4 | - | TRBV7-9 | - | TGTGCCAGCAGCATCCAGAAGCAGACAACTAATGAAAAACTGTTTTTT | CASSIQKQTTNEKLFF
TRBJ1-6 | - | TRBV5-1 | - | TGCGCCAGCAGCTTGGCCGGTGCCTCCAGGGCACCCCTCCACTTT | CASSLAGASRAPLHF
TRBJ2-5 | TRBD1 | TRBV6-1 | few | TGTGCCAGCAGTCGCAGGGGGAATAGGGAGACCCAGTACTTC | CASSRRGNRETQYF
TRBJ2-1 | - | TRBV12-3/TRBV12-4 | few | TGTGCCAGCAGTTTGGACAGCTCGCCCTACAATGAGCAGTTCTTC | CASSLDSSPYNEQFF
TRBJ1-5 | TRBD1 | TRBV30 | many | TGTGCCTGGAGTCGACAGGGGAATCAGCCCCAGCATTTT | CAWSRQGNQPQHF